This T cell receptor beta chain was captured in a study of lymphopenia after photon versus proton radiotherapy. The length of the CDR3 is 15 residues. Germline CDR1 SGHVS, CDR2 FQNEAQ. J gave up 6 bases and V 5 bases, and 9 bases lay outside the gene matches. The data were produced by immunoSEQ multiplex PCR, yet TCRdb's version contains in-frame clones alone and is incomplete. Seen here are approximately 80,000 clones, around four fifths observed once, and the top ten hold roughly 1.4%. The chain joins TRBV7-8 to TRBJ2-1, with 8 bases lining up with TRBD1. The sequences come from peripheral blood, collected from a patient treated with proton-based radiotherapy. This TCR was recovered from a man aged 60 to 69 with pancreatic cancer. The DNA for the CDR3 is TGTGCCAGCAGCCCCGGGACAGGCCAAGGCAATGAGCAGTTCTTC. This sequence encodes CASSPGTGQGNEQFF.